In its sample, the clone carrying this TCR beta chain was seen many times. Its target is unknown. These data belong to a study of breast tumors, draining lymph nodes, adjacent tissues. Study observations and caveats: Luminal-like breast cancer showed significantly higher tumor–nontumor repertoire similarity than basal-like. Most tumor T cells seemingly derive from lymph node, then expand in tumor. Tumor T cell lymph node origin was a supported hypothesis, not proven. Compared with lymph nodes, tumors were less diverse; compared with nontumor tissue, more.

The ends lost 5 bases at V and 3 bases at J; junction bases unmatched: 9. Germline CDR1 reads SGHTA; CDR2 reads FQGNSA. The CDR3 has 15 residues. TCRdb redid the calling of the multiplex PCR reads with MiXCR, one entry per CDR3 protein. The table includes tens of thousands of distinct CDR3 sequences, roughly 57% detected once. Sequences were obtained from breast tumor tissue. The source is a female donor with breast cancer. Some clones in this sample may be carry-over from other donors' samples. The rearrangement uses TRBV7-2 and TRBJ2-7; TRBD2 matches 8 bases. The CDR3 DNA sequence: TGTGCCAGCAGCCCGGGGGGGGCTGGGGACTACGAGCAGTACTTC. Its translation is CASSPGGAGDYEQYF.